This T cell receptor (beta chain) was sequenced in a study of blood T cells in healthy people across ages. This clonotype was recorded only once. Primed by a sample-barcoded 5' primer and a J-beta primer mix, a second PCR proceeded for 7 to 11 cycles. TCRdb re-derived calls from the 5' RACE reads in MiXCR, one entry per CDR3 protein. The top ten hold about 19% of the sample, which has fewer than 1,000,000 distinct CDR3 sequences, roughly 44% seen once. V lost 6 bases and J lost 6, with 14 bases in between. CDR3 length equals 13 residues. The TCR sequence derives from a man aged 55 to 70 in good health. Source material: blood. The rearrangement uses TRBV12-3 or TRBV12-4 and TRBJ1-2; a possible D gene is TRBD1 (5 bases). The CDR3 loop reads CASRAQVADGYTF. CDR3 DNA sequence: TGTGCCAGCAGAGCACAGGTAGCGGATGGCTACACCTTC.